The 26 T cell receptor beta chains below were found in one sample sequenced in a study of control samples from healthy donors and cancer patients (dated by TCRdb to 2020 to 2021). The library was prepared using the immunoSEQ multiplex PCR assay. TCRdb's version of the immuneACCESS table is confined to in-frame rearrangements and falls short of the full clone set. An unresolved V gene accounts for under half of the shortfall where checked; the remainder is of unknown origin. The sample contains tens of thousands of clones, about 93% of them found a single time. Of the sample, roughly 4% falls within the top ten clones. Sample: blood. The receptors were sampled from a woman aged 45-65 years in good health.

The rearrangement joins TRBV2 to TRBJ1-1; D gene unclear. Germline V gene data show CDR1 as SNHLY and CDR2 as FYNNEI. This CDR3 region has 13 residues. V was pared by 5 bases and J by 7 bases, with 14 bases between. For the CDR3, the DNA is TGTGCCAGCAGTTTAGGATGGCAAATTGAAGCTTTCTTT. It yields the protein CASSLGWQIEAFF.

The V gene is TRBV27, the J gene TRBJ2-7; no definite D call. The CDR3 loop spans 14 amino acids. V lost 1 base to trimming and J lost 6 bases, with 13 bases between them. In germline, CDR1 is MNHEY, CDR2 SMNVEV (reference sequence). In DNA, the CDR3 is TGTGCCAGCAGTTTATGGGAAATCCCGGGCGAGCAGTACTTC. This codes for CASSLWEIPGEQYF.

This sequence joins TRBV12-3 or TRBV12-4 and TRBJ2-7; D is tentatively TRBD1 or TRBD2 (5 bases each). The CDR3 runs to 12 residues. Trimming pared 10 bases from V and 3 bases from J, leaving 13 bases between. The CDR3 loop is CATTGTDYEQYF. As DNA, the CDR3 is TGTGCCACAACCGGGACGGACTACGAGCAGTACTTC.

This chain uses TRBV4-3 with TRBJ2-6; weak D call: TRBD1 (5 bases). The V end was cut by 2 bases, the J end by 7 bases, with 9 bases between. Germline V CDR1 and CDR2: LGHNA, YSLEER. The CDR3 is 14 amino acids. The CDR3 spells CASSQQGKANVLTF. For the CDR3, the DNA is TGCGCCAGCAGCCAACAGGGCAAAGCCAACGTCCTGACTTTC.

The V call is TRBV27, the J call TRBJ1-2; TRBD1 might be the D (6 bases). The V end was cut by 2 bases, the J end by 4 bases, with 20 bases between. Per the germline V gene, CDR1 is MNHEY and CDR2 is SMNVEV (reference sequence). The CDR3 is 17 amino acids. DNA of the CDR3: TGTGCCAGCAGTTTAATAAAAACCGGGGGGCGAGTCTATGGCTACACCTTC. It encodes CASSLIKTGGRVYGYTF.

This clone was seen a single time. The chain uses TRBV6-2 or TRBV6-3 and TRBJ2-2; D is possibly TRBD1 (6 bases). Germline loops: CDR1 MNHEY, CDR2 SVGEGT. The CDR3 extends over 13 amino acids. Trimming stripped 4 bases from V and 4 bases from J, with 7 bases between. The CDR3 is CASSLGATGELFF. DNA for the CDR3: TGTGCCAGCAGTTTGGGGGCCACCGGGGAGCTGTTTTTT.

The rearrangement joins TRBV27 to TRBJ1-2; no clear D gene. From germline, CDR1 is MNHEY and CDR2 SMNVEV (reference sequence). V gave up 2 bases and J gave up 5 bases, with 18 bases separating them. This CDR3 comprises 16 residues. The CDR3 region has the DNA TGTGCCAGCAGTTTAGGGCCCAGGAGGGATAGATATGGCTACACCTTC. It specifies CASSLGPRRDRYGYTF.

The CDR3 region has the DNA TGTGCCAGTAGTCCCCAGGGTGCGGGCAATCAGCCCCAGCATTTT. Translated: CASSPQGAGNQPQHF. The J gene is TRBJ1-5, the V gene TRBV19, with a tentative D call TRBD1 (5 bases). Germline loops: CDR1 LNHDA, CDR2 SQIVND (reference sequence). The CDR3 consists of 15 residues. V was clipped by 5 bases and J by 2 bases, with 13 bases between them.

V usage is TRBV6-5 and J usage is TRBJ2-7; D ambiguous. This CDR3 spans 13 amino acids. Trimming cost V 6 bases and J 2 bases, with 11 bases left between them. Germline values: CDR1 MNHEY, CDR2 SVGAGI. This CDR3 is CASRATATYEQYF. Written as DNA, the CDR3 is TGTGCCAGCAGGGCCACTGCTACCTACGAGCAGTACTTC.

The gene calls are TRBV28 and TRBJ2-3, with D possibly matching TRBD1 (6 bases). The CDR3 is 16 residues long. Trimming removed 6 bases at V and 8 bases at J, with 24 bases between. CDR1 MDHEN and CDR2 SYDVKM come from the germline V gene. The CDR3 DNA is TGTGCCAGCAGCAACCGATGGGGGCGCTCACTACGTACGCAGTATTTT. Amino acid sequence: CASSNRWGRSLRTQYF. Using reference TRBV28 and TRBJ2-3 for the parts outside the CDR3, the full variable domain is DVKVTQSSRYLVKRTGEKVFLECVQDMDHENMFWYRQDPGLGLRLIYFSYDVKMKEKGDIPEGYSVSREKKERFSLILESASTNQTSMYLCASSNRWGRSLRTQYFGPGTRLTVL.

The chain employs TRBV25-1 and TRBJ1-4; D is perhaps TRBD1 (5 bases). The CDR3 sequence is 16 residues long. Looked up from germline, CDR1 is MGHDK and CDR2 is SYGVNS. V was pared by 1 base and J by 5 bases, with 14 bases between. The CDR3: CASSELGRQGNEKLFF. The CDR3, as DNA: TGTGCCAGCAGTGAATTGGGCAGGCAGGGAAATGAAAAACTGTTTTTT.

This chain joins TRBV9 and TRBJ2-1, with unresolved D. This CDR3 contains 12 residues. V lost 1 base to trimming and J lost 10 bases, with 9 bases between them. CDR1 and CDR2 from the germline V gene are SGDLS and YYNGEE. The CDR3 region is CASSVFGPEQFF. CDR3 nucleotide sequence: TGTGCCAGCAGCGTATTCGGGCCCGAGCAGTTCTTC.

The genes are TRBV11-1 and TRBJ1-1; 7 nucleotides agree with TRBD1. This CDR3 spans 16 amino acids. V lost 3 bases, J lost 4 bases, and 11 bases stayed unmatched. The germline gives CDR1 SGHAT, CDR2 FQDESV (reference sequence). The CDR3 nucleotides read TGTGCCAGCAGCTTTGACAGGGAAAGATCCACCACTGAAGCTTTCTTT. This sequence encodes CASSFDRERSTTEAFF. The whole variable domain, remainder taken from reference TRBV11-1 and TRBJ1-1, is EAEVAQSPRYKITEKSQAVAFWCDPISGHATLYWYRQILGQGPELLVQFQDESVVDDSQLPKDRFSAERLKGVDSTLKIQPAELGDSAMYLCASSFDRERSTTEAFFGQGTRLTVV.

This sequence joins TRBV27 and TRBJ1-4; D is ambiguous. The CDR3 length is 13 residues. Germline V gene lookup returns CDR1 MNHEY and CDR2 SMNVEV (reference sequence). The ends were cut back, 0 bases at V and 8 bases at J, with 7 bases in the middle. CDR3 sequence reads: CASSLSLAEKLFF. As DNA, the CDR3 is TGTGCCAGCAGTTTATCCCTAGCCGAAAAACTGTTTTTT.

The chain couples TRBV28 to TRBJ1-5; TRBD1 matches at 9 bases. V shed 5 bases and J 7 bases; nucleotides not matched to a gene: 6. This CDR3 comprises 14 residues. The germline V gene has CDR1 MDHEN and CDR2 SYDVKM. The CDR3 reads CASSPQGARQPQHF. For the CDR3, the DNA is TGTGCCAGCAGTCCACAGGGGGCAAGGCAGCCCCAGCATTTT.

The rearrangement uses TRBV6-1 and TRBJ1-3, with D uncertain. The germline V gene encodes CDR1 MNHNS and CDR2 SASEGT. The CDR3 has 15 amino acids. Trimming removed 3 bases at V and 0 bases at J, with 9 bases between. The CDR3, as DNA: TGTGCCAGCAGTGAGGCGTTTTTCTCTGGAAACACCATATATTTT. Protein sequence: CASSEAFFSGNTIYF.

The genes are TRBV15 and TRBJ1-1; D is unresolved. V was trimmed by 1 base and J by 7 bases, leaving 13 bases between them. From germline, CDR1 is LNHNV and CDR2 YYDKDF (reference sequence). The CDR3 covers 14 residues. CDR3 nucleotide sequence: TGTGCCACCAGCAGAGCCAGGCAAATGGGTGAAGCTTTCTTT. This gives the protein CATSRARQMGEAFF.

This sequence joins TRBV19 and TRBJ1-3; D remains ambiguous. The CDR3 totals 14 residues. The V end lost 5 bases, the J end lost 4 bases, and 12 bases lay between the germline ends. Germline V lookup: CDR1 LNHDA, CDR2 SQIVND (reference sequence). The CDR3 coding sequence is TGTGCCAGTAGTTTCGGGCAGCGAGGAAACACCATATATTTT. This gives the protein CASSFGQRGNTIYF.

This chain connects TRBV28 to TRBJ2-7, with 11 bases that match TRBD1. J lost 6 bases, V lost 4 bases, and 2 bases had no gene match. Germline assignment: CDR1 MDHEN and CDR2 SYDVKM. The CDR3 contains 13 residues. CDR3 residues: CASSSGQGGEQYF. CDR3 DNA: TGTGCCAGCAGTTCGGGACAGGGGGGCGAGCAGTACTTC.

The genes are TRBV12-3 or TRBV12-4 and TRBJ1-5; the D gene is possibly TRBD1 (6 bases). This CDR3 has 13 residues. V lost 6 bases and J 7 bases, leaving 13 bases between the germline ends. CDR3 DNA: TGTGCCAGCAGCATGGGACAAAAACAGCCCCAGCATTTT. Translation: CASSMGQKQPQHF.

The V call is TRBV2, the J call TRBJ2-2; tentatively, D is TRBD1 or TRBD2 (5 bases each). V was clipped by 5 bases and J by 4 bases, with 14 bases between them. Germline values: CDR1 SNHLY, CDR2 FYNNEI. The CDR3 spans 15 residues. CDR3 DNA sequence: TGTGCCAGCAGTTTGGATCCTGGGACCACCGGGGAGCTGTTTTTT. It yields the protein CASSLDPGTTGELFF.

The V gene is TRBV5-1, the J gene TRBJ1-4; D unclear. V was pared by 4 bases and J by 6 bases, with 16 bases between. Germline CDR1 SGHRS, CDR2 YFSETQ. The CDR3 has 15 residues. CDR3 in amino acids: CASSPNLGTYEKLFF. DNA of the CDR3: TGCGCCAGCAGCCCTAATCTCGGAACCTATGAAAAACTGTTTTTT.

The chain links TRBV28 to TRBJ2-7; possibly TRBD1 for D (5 bases). In germline, CDR1 is MDHEN, CDR2 SYDVKM. This CDR3 is 13 amino acids long. Trimming removed 8 bases at V and 2 bases at J, with 13 bases between. CDR3 protein: CASRTPTTYEQYF. The CDR3 bases are TGTGCCAGCCGGACACCTACTACCTACGAGCAGTACTTC.

This clone has just one count. This chain joins TRBV5-1 and TRBJ2-1, with D possibly matching TRBD1 (6 bases). V was cut by 2 bases and J by 10 bases, with 16 bases left in between. The length of the CDR3 is 14 residues. CDR1 is SGHRS and CDR2 is YFSETQ in the germline V gene. The CDR3 coding sequence is TGCGCCAGCAGCTTTCTTAGCAGGGGTTGGGAGCAGTTCTTC. Its protein is CASSFLSRGWEQFF.

V gene TRBV5-1 combines with J gene TRBJ1-5; D is undetermined. The CDR3 loop spans 13 amino acids. The V end was cut by 0 bases, the J end by 4 bases, with 5 bases between. Germline V gives CDR1 SGHRS, CDR2 YFSETQ. The CDR3 DNA is TGCGCCAGCAGCTTGGACGGGAATCAGCCCCAGCATTTT. Amino acids: CASSLDGNQPQHF.

The chain employs TRBV2 and TRBJ1-2, with D unclear. V lost 7 bases, J lost 5 bases, and 11 bases lay in between. The CDR3 is 12 residues long. The germline V gene encodes CDR1 SNHLY and CDR2 FYNNEI. In DNA, the CDR3 is TGTGCCAGCACTGGCAGCCTTTATGGCTACACCTTC. It translates to CASTGSLYGYTF. Supplemented by reference TRBV2 and TRBJ1-2, the full variable domain reads EPEVTQTPSHQVTQMGQEVILRCVPISNHLYFYWYRQILGQKVEFLVSFYNNEISEKSEIFDDQFSVERPDGSNFTLKIRSTKLEDSAMYFCASTGSLYGYTFGSGTRLTVV.